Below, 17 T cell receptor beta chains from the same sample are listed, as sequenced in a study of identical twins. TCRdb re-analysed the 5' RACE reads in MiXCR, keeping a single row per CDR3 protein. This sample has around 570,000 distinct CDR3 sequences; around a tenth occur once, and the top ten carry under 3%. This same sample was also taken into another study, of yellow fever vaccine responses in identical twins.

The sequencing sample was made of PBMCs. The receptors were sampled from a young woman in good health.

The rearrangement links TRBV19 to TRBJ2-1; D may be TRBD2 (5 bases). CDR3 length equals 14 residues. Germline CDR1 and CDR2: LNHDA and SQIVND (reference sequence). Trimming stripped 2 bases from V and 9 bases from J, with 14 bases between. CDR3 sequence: CASSIKTRLSEQFF. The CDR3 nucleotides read TGTGCCAGTAGTATAAAAACTAGATTGAGTGAGCAGTTCTTC.

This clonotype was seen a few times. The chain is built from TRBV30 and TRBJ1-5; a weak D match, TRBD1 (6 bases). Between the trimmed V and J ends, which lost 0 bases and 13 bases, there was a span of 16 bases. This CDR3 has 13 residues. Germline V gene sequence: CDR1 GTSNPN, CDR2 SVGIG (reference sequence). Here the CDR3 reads CAWSVRDRGAQHF. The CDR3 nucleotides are TGTGCCTGGAGTGTACGGGATCGGGGGGCACAGCATTTT.

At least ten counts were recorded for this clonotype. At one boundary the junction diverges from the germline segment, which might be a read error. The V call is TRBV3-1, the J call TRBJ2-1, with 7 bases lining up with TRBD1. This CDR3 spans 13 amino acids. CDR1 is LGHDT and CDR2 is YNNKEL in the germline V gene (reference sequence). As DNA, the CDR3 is TGTGCCAGCAGCCAAGACTATAAGACAGGGTTGGTCTTC. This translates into CASSQDYKTGLVF.

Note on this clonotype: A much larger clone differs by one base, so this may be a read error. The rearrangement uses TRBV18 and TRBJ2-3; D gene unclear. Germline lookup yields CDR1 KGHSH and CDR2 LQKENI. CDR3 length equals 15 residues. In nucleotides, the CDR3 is TGTGCCAGCTCACCAGGAAGTCGTAGCACAAATACGCAGTATTTT. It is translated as CASSPGSRSTNTQYF.

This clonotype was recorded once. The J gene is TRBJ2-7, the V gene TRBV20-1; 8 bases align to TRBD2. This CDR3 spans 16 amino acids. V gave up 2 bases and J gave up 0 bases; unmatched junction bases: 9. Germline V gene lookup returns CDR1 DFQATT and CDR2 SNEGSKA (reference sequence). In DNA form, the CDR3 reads TGCAGTGCTAGAAACCTTATGCGGGGGGTCTCCTACGAGCAGTACTTC. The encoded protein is CSARNLMRGVSYEQYF.

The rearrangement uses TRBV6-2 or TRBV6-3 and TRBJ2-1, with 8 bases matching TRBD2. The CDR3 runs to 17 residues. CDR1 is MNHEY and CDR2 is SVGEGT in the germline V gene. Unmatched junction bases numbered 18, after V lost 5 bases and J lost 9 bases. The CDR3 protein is CASSRWREVPIHSEQFF. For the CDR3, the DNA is TGTGCCAGCAGTAGGTGGCGGGAGGTTCCAATTCACAGTGAGCAGTTCTTC.

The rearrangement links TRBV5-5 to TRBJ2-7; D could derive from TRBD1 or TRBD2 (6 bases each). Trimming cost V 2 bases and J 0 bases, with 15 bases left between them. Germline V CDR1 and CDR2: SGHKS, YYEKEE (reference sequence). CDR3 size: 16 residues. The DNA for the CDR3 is TGTGCCAGCAGCTTCGAGTGGGGGGCGCCCTCCTACGAGCAGTACTTC. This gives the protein CASSFEWGAPSYEQYF.

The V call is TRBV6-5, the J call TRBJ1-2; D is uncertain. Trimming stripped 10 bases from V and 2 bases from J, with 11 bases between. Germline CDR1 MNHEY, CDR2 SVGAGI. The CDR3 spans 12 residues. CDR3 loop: CATSGGNYGYTF. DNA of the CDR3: TGTGCCACCTCCGGAGGAAACTATGGCTACACCTTC.

The CDR3 DNA reads TGCAGTGCCCCCCGGGCTACTAGCACAGATACGCAGTATTTT. It encodes CSAPRATSTDTQYF. The rearrangement uses TRBV20-1 and TRBJ2-3; D call uncertain. This CDR3 is built from 14 residues. CDR1 is DFQATT, CDR2 SNEGSKA, per germline (reference sequence). V lost 6 bases, J lost 0 bases, and 13 bases lay in between.

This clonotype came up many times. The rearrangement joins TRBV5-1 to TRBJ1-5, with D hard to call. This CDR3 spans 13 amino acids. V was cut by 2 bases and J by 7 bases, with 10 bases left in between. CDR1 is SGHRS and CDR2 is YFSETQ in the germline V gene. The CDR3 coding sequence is TGCGCCAGCAGCTTTGACCTGGGGCAGCCCCAGCATTTT. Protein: CASSFDLGQPQHF.

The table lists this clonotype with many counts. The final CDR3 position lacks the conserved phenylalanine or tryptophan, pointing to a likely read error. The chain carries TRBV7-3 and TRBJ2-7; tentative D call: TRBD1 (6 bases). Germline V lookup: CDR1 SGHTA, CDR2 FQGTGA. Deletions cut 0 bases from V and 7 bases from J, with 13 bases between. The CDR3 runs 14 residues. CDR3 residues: CASSLTSGAGEQYS. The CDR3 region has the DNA TGTGCCAGCAGCTTAACTTCAGGGGCTGGGGAGCAGTACTCC.

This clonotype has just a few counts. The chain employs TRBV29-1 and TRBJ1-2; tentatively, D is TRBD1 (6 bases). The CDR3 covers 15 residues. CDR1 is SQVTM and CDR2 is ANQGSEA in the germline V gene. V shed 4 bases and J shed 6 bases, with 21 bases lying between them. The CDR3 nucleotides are TGCAGCGTTGCGCCATTTTTTGGGGCAGGGGATGGCTACACCTTC. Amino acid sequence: CSVAPFFGAGDGYTF.

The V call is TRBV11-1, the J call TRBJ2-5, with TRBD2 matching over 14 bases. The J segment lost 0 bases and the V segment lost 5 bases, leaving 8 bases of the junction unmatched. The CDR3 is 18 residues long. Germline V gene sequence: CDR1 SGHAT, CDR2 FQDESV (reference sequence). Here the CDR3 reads CASSRIRLAGGHQETQYF. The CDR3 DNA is TGTGCCAGCAGCCGGATCAGACTAGCGGGGGGGCACCAAGAGACCCAGTACTTC.

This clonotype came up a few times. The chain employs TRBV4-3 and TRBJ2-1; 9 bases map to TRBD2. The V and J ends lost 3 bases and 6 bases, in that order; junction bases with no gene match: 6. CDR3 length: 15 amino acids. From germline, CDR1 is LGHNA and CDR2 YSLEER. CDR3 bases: TGCGCCAGCAGCCACTTAGCGGGAGAGGCCAATGAGCAGTTCTTC. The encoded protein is CASSHLAGEANEQFF.

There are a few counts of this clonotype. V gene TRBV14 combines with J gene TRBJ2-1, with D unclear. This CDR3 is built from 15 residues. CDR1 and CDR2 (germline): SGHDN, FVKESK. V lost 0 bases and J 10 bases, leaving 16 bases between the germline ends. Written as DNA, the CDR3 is TGTGCCAGCAGCCAAGATCCAGATCGAGCGCTCGAGCAGTTCTTC. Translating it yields CASSQDPDRALEQFF.

The CDR3 sequence: CAISGLAGDYTGELFF. The CDR3 bases are TGTGCCATCAGCGGACTAGCGGGAGATTACACCGGGGAGCTGTTTTTT. The genes are TRBV10-3 and TRBJ2-2, with TRBD2 matching 13 bases. V dropped 6 bases and J dropped 3; count of bases not matched to a gene: 4. CDR3 length equals 16 residues. Germline V gene lookup returns CDR1 ENHRY and CDR2 SYGVKD.

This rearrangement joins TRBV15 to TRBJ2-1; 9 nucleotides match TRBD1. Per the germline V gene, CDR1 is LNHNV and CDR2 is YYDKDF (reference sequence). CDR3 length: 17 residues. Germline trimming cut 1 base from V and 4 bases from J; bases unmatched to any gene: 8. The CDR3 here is CATSRGSGQGKYNEQFF. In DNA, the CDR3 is TGTGCCACCAGCAGAGGCTCAGGACAGGGGAAATACAATGAGCAGTTCTTC.